These 26 T cell receptor beta chains were all obtained from the same sample, sequenced in a study of blood T cells in healthy people across ages. The use of a sample-barcoded 5' primer and a J-beta primer mix characterized a second PCR of roughly 6 to 11 cycles. Via MiXCR, TCRdb re-called the 5' RACE reads, giving one row per CDR3 protein. Counted here are roughly 1,800,000 distinct CDR3 sequences, 40% to 55% occurring once; the ten biggest clones make up 2% to 2.5%. The material sequenced was blood. These receptors all stem from a woman aged 40 to 50 in good health.

This chain links TRBV12-3 or TRBV12-4 with TRBJ2-1; tentatively, D is TRBD2 (5 bases). The tail of the sequence fits TRBJ2-7 better, so the J call may be wrong. This CDR3 has 14 residues. CDR3 nucleotides: TGTGCCAGCAGACGGGGAAATTCCTACAATGAGCAGTACTTC. The encoded protein is CASRRGNSYNEQYF.

A single count supports this clonotype. CDR3 sequence reads: CASSVATGIQETQYF. The CDR3 nucleotides read TGTGCCAGCAGCGTAGCCACGGGGATTCAAGAGACCCAGTACTTC. The chain couples TRBV9 to TRBJ2-5; the D gene is possibly TRBD2 (5 bases). The CDR3 runs 15 residues. The V end lost 0 bases, the J end lost 2 bases, and 11 bases lay between the germline ends. CDR1 and CDR2 (germline): SGDLS, YYNGEE.

This clonotype showed up just a few times. One end of the junction is discordant with germline, which a read error may explain. V gene TRBV24-1 combines with J gene TRBJ2-3; 7 nucleotides align to TRBD1. In germline, CDR1 is KGHDR, CDR2 SFDVKD. The CDR3 covers 18 residues. The chain's CDR3 is CVTSDLRTGKGLTDTQYF. CDR3 DNA: TGTGTCACCAGTGATTTAAGGACAGGCAAAGGGCTCACAGATACGCAGTATTTT.

J is TRBJ2-3 and V is TRBV6-1, with 10 bases matching TRBD1. In germline, CDR1 is MNHNS, CDR2 SASEGT. The CDR3 runs to 17 residues. Trimming removed 3 bases from V and 3 bases from J; junction bases left unmatched: 9. As DNA, the CDR3 is TGTGCCAGCAGTGAGGTGACAGGGGGCGGGAGAACAGATACGCAGTATTTT. It is translated as CASSEVTGGGRTDTQYF.

The chain uses TRBV27 and TRBJ2-5; no firm D call. This CDR3 contains 16 residues. Germline CDR1 and CDR2: MNHEY and SMNVEV (reference sequence). V dropped 5 bases and J dropped 2 bases, with 18 bases sitting between them. The CDR3 coding sequence is TGTGCCAGCAGTAGAAACCGTCGGAACTTACAAGAGACCCAGTACTTC. It is translated as CASSRNRRNLQETQYF.

J is TRBJ1-5 and V is TRBV5-1; possible D gene TRBD1, 6 bases. Deletions cut 4 bases from V and 7 bases from J, with 18 bases between. This CDR3 has 15 amino acids. The germline V gene encodes CDR1 SGHRS and CDR2 YFSETQ. CDR3 in amino acids: CASSLGGGTQQPQHF. The CDR3 bases are TGCGCCAGCAGCCTCGGAGGGGGGACCCAACAGCCCCAGCATTTT.

The chain joins TRBV28 to TRBJ2-5, with D possibly matching TRBD2 (6 bases). CDR3 length: 15 residues. Germline values: CDR1 MDHEN, CDR2 SYDVKM. Trimming left V 5 bases short and J 2 bases short, with 15 bases between. CDR3 sequence reads: CASSPYEAGQETQYF. The CDR3, as DNA: TGTGCCAGCAGTCCCTACGAGGCGGGGCAAGAGACCCAGTACTTC. The variable domain in full, with the rest retrieved from reference TRBV28 and TRBJ2-5, is DVKVTQSSRYLVKRTGEKVFLECVQDMDHENMFWYRQDPGLGLRLIYFSYDVKMKEKGDIPEGYSVSREKKERFSLILESASTNQTSMYLCASSPYEAGQETQYFGPGTRLLVL.

This clonotype has just a few counts. This sequence joins TRBV27 and TRBJ2-5; 7 bases are shared with TRBD2. The CDR3 is made up of 15 amino acids. The germline CDR1 and CDR2 sequences are MNHEY and SMNVEV (reference sequence). After removal of 5 bases from V and 2 bases from J, the junction contained 8 bases not matched to a gene. The CDR3 spells CASSRRERQQETQYF. Here the CDR3 DNA reads TGTGCCAGCAGTCGGCGGGAGAGGCAGCAAGAGACCCAGTACTTC.

The chain couples TRBV3-1 to TRBJ1-6; D gene uncertain. This CDR3 has 13 amino acids. Germline V gene sequence: CDR1 LGHDT, CDR2 YNNKEL (reference sequence). The V and J ends lost 2 bases and 5 bases respectively, with 4 bases between them. DNA of the CDR3: TGTGCCAGCAGCCAACAACATAATTCACCCCTCCACTTT. Translating it yields CASSQQHNSPLHF.

This sequence joins TRBV2 and TRBJ1-5; TRBD1 might be the D (5 bases). Germline lookup yields CDR1 SNHLY and CDR2 FYNNEI. V gave up 8 bases and J gave up 2 bases, with 16 bases separating them. The CDR3 length is 15 residues. CDR3 sequence (DNA): TGTGCCAGCGCTTCCGGGACCCTGGGCAATCAGCCCCAGCATTTT. Translation gives CASASGTLGNQPQHF.

This clonotype showed up just a few times. The chain has TRBV28 and TRBJ1-2; D is perhaps TRBD1 (5 bases). Germline-derived CDR1 and CDR2 are MDHEN and SYDVKM. V was trimmed by 6 bases and J by 5 bases, leaving 16 bases between them. CDR3 length: 14 amino acids. The chain's CDR3 is CASREQVQGYGYTF. DNA for the CDR3: TGTGCCAGCAGGGAACAGGTTCAAGGATATGGCTACACCTTC.

In its sample, this clonotype was seen a few times. This chain joins TRBV20-1 and TRBJ1-5, with D hard to call. Germline assignment: CDR1 DFQATT and CDR2 SNEGSKA (reference sequence). The CDR3 has 12 residues. V lost 8 bases and J lost 0, with 8 bases in between. The CDR3 loop reads CSQQLSNQPQHF. DNA for the CDR3: TGCAGTCAACAGCTTAGCAATCAGCCCCAGCATTTT.

This clonotype was found a few times. CDR3 protein: CASSLARPADEQFF. In nucleotides, the CDR3 is TGCGCCAGCAGCTTGGCCAGGCCGGCGGATGAGCAGTTCTTC. The chain uses TRBV5-1 and TRBJ2-1; no clear D. This CDR3 has 14 residues. V lost 0 bases and J 8 bases, leaving 12 bases between the germline ends. CDR1 is SGHRS and CDR2 is YFSETQ in the germline V gene. Based on the CDR3 plus reference TRBV5-1 and TRBJ2-1, the full variable domain is KAGVTQTPRYLIKTRGQQVTLSCSPISGHRSVSWYQQTPGQGLQFLFEYFSETQRNKGNFPGRFSGRQFSNSRSEMNVSTLELGDSALYLCASSLARPADEQFFGPGTRLTVL.

V is TRBV4-3 and J is TRBJ2-3, with 10 bases fitting TRBD2. This CDR3 region has 18 residues. Per germline, CDR1 LGHNA and CDR2 YSLEER. V lost 2 bases to trimming and J lost 2 bases; unmatched junction nucleotides: 10. CDR3 bases: TGCGCCAGCAGCCAATTAGTAGCGGGGGGAAAATTCACAGATACGCAGTATTTT. It codes for CASSQLVAGGKFTDTQYF.

The CDR3 region has the DNA TGTGCCAGCAGTTACTCTGGCGGCTTGAGCTCCTACGAGCAGTACTTC. Amino acid sequence: CASSYSGGLSSYEQYF. The chain links TRBV6-5 to TRBJ2-7; no definite D call. The V gene lost 0 bases and the J gene lost 0 bases, with 12 bases spanning the gap. Germline loops: CDR1 MNHEY, CDR2 SVGAGI. The CDR3 is 16 residues long.

This clonotype was seen a handful of times. The chain employs TRBV4-1 and TRBJ2-1; tentatively, D is TRBD2 (7 bases). The CDR3 spans 17 residues. The germline CDR1 and CDR2 sequences are MGHRA and YSYEKL. Trimming cost V 0 bases and J 0 bases, with 12 bases left between them. The CDR3 region is CASSQDRGASSYNEQFF. For the CDR3, the DNA is TGCGCCAGCAGCCAAGACCGGGGGGCGAGCTCCTACAATGAGCAGTTCTTC.

The sample holds a few counts of this clonotype. The chain employs TRBV25-1 and TRBJ2-3; the D is unclear. Trimming pared 3 bases from V and 5 bases from J, leaving 18 bases between. The CDR3 has 16 amino acids. Germline-derived CDR1 and CDR2 are MGHDK and SYGVNS. CDR3 sequence: CASSDPRRALGDTQYF. DNA for the CDR3: TGTGCCAGCAGTGACCCCCGAAGAGCTCTGGGAGATACGCAGTATTTT.

Concerning this clonotype: Compared with germline, one end of the junction differs, possibly owing to a read error. The chain couples TRBV7-2 to TRBJ1-6; D might be TRBD1 (5 bases). Per germline, CDR1 SGHTA and CDR2 FQGNSA. The CDR3 length is 15 residues. CDR3 nucleotide sequence: TGTGCCAGCAGCTTAGTGGTACGGGGGAATTCACCCCCCCACTTT. Its translation is CASSLVVRGNSPPHF.

The rearrangement links TRBV6-5 to TRBJ2-5; D possibly corresponds to TRBD1 (6 bases). CDR1 and CDR2 (germline): MNHEY, SVGAGI. V was shortened by 5 bases and J by 9 bases, with 16 bases between the two germline ends. This CDR3 is built from 13 residues. The CDR3 loop reads CASSTGTGRPQYF. CDR3 nucleotide sequence: TGTGCCAGCAGTACAGGGACCGGGCGGCCCCAGTACTTC.

This clonotype was counted a few times. V gene TRBV7-2 combines with J gene TRBJ1-5, with TRBD1 matching 7 bases. The CDR3 totals 16 residues. Germline CDR1 SGHTA, CDR2 FQGNSA. Germline trimming cut 0 bases from V and 0 bases from J; bases unmatched to any gene: 2. The CDR3 here is CASSLAGTDSNQPQHF. DNA for the CDR3: TGTGCCAGCAGCTTAGCCGGGACAGATAGCAATCAGCCCCAGCATTTT.

This clonotype was seen just once. The rearrangement joins TRBV20-1 to TRBJ1-1, with D perhaps matching TRBD1 (6 bases). Germline CDR1 is DFQATT and CDR2 is SNEGSKA (reference sequence). This CDR3 has 15 residues. V shed 5 bases and J shed 2 bases, with 18 bases lying between them. CDR3 DNA: TGCAGTGCTGGGGATCGGACAGTAGACAACACTGAAGCTTTCTTT. Translating gives CSAGDRTVDNTEAFF.

The chain employs TRBV29-1 and TRBJ2-5; D is perhaps TRBD2 (5 bases). Germline values: CDR1 SQVTM, CDR2 ANQGSEA. This CDR3 comprises 11 residues. Trimming took 4 bases from V and 6 from J, leaving 9 bases between them. CDR3 amino acids: CSVAEGKTQYF. The CDR3 region has the DNA TGCAGCGTTGCCGAGGGCAAGACCCAGTACTTC.

The rearrangement joins TRBV2 to TRBJ2-5, with D perhaps TRBD1 (6 bases). The DNA end favors TRBJ2-7, so the J call may be wrong. The CDR3 sequence is 14 residues long. Germline loops: CDR1 SNHLY, CDR2 FYNNEI. This CDR3 is CASSEDRAAYEQYF. CDR3 bases: TGTGCCAGCAGTGAAGACAGGGCCGCCTACGAGCAGTACTTC.

This clonotype occurred a few times. V usage is TRBV7-2 and J usage is TRBJ2-4; D gene uncertain. Trimming took 5 bases from V and 3 from J, leaving 14 bases between them. Germline V gene lookup returns CDR1 SGHTA and CDR2 FQGNSA. This CDR3 is built from 15 residues. The CDR3 loop is CASSPEVAVKNIQYF. The CDR3 DNA sequence: TGTGCCAGCAGCCCCGAGGTCGCGGTCAAAAACATTCAGTACTTC.

The rearrangement links TRBV4-2 to TRBJ1-4, with D perhaps matching TRBD1 (6 bases). V lost 1 base, J lost 8 bases, and 14 bases lay in between. CDR1 and CDR2 from the germline V gene are LGHNA and YNFKEQ. There are 15 residues in the CDR3. CDR3 in amino acids: CASSQANRESEKLFF. CDR3 DNA: TGTGCCAGCAGCCAAGCTAACAGGGAAAGCGAAAAACTGTTTTTT.

A few counts support this clonotype. This rearrangement joins TRBV6-2 or TRBV6-3 to TRBJ2-3; D gene unclear. The V gene's germline CDR1 is MNHEY and CDR2 SVGEGT. The CDR3 has 14 residues. Trimming took off 4 bases at V and 2 bases at J, with 10 bases between the two ends. In DNA, the CDR3 is TGTGCCAGCAGTTCCCCGGCCCTCACAGATACGCAGTATTTT. Protein sequence: CASSSPALTDTQYF.